This T cell receptor beta chain comes out of a study of T-cell reconstitution after alpha-beta-depleted transplantation in children. Construction of the TCRbeta library involved unique molecular identifiers. A single record per CDR3 protein comes from TCRdb applying MiXCR to the PCR reads. Of about 420,000 distinct CDR3 sequences listed, roughly 16% are singletons. Study-level points and caveats: The high TCRbeta diversity at day 60 in some patients came from surviving recipient T cells and thymic progenitors. Expanded clones from the graft, numbering several hundred, reportedly supplied alpha-beta T cells about two months after transplant. T-cell numbers and diversity one year post-transplant derived largely from freshly generated T cells.

This clonotype has just a few counts. The antigen is not known. This CDR3 region has 15 residues. Germline values: CDR1 MNHEY, CDR2 SVGAGI. J lost 0 bases, V lost 5 bases, and 6 bases had no gene match. This chain joins TRBV6-5 and TRBJ1-2; TRBD1 matches 7 bases. The sequences come from PBMCs, mostly from graft donor cells, collected 360 days after TCRalphabeta/CD19-depleted stem cell transplant. The source of this sequence is a boy under two years old who had a stem cell transplant for Wiskott-Aldrich syndrome, so the T cells may come from the graft donor. CDR3: CASSRTGLTNYGYTF. The CDR3 DNA is TGTGCCAGCAGTAGGACAGGCCTTACTAACTATGGCTACACCTTC.